This T cell receptor beta chain was recovered during a study of PD-1 blockade in classical Hodgkin lymphoma. In germline, CDR1 is SGHDN, CDR2 FVKESK. The germline V and J ends were trimmed by 4 bases and 5 bases, with 18 bases remaining between them. There are 15 residues in the CDR3. Every single patient, without exception, relapsed after autologous stem cell transplantation, and brentuximab vedotin exposure varied. The assay was immunoSEQ multiplex PCR, and TCRdb's table has in-frame clones only and misses some. The sample contains about 93,000 clones, 80% to 95% of which appear only once. Study-wide results and caveats: Compared with baseline, CD4+ but not CD8+ TCR diversity had risen significantly by C4D1.

As to this clone: Its antigen remains unidentified.

The input for sequencing was peripheral blood mononuclear cells (PBMCs), taken before the second cycle of nivolumab. The chain joins TRBV14 to TRBJ2-7; D possibly corresponds to TRBD2 (5 bases). This clonotype was obtained from a human donor with classical Hodgkin lymphoma. The CDR3 is CASSPPLAFGDEQYF. In DNA, the CDR3 is TGTGCCAGCAGCCCCCCTCTGGCTTTCGGGGACGAGCAGTACTTC. Full variable domain (outside the CDR3, taken from reference TRBV14 and TRBJ2-7): EAGVTQFPSHSVIEKGQTVTLRCDPISGHDNLYWYRRVMGKEIKFLLHFVKESKQDESGMPNNRFLAERTGGTYSTLKVQPAELEDSGVYFCASSPPLAFGDEQYFGPGTRLTVT.